A selection of T cell receptor beta chains follows, all from one sample in a study of blood T cells in healthy people across ages. Each CDR3 protein gets one entry after TCRdb re-called the 5' RACE reads with MiXCR. The repertoire has 750,000 to 950,000 distinct CDR3 sequences, approximately 32% of them found once; the top ten carry roughly 10%. These data were also filed under a second study, of T cells of mothers and their children.

Sample: blood. All receptors come from a middle-aged woman in good health. The CDR3 runs from the conserved cysteine through the conserved F or W. D genes are given only for firm matches. Clone size is given for some rows only: seen once, a few or many times, or a class if the clone is expanded.

D	size	V	J	CDR3	DNA
TRBD1	many	TRBV18	TRBJ2-7	CASSLSGTGDYEQYF	TGTGCCAGCTCACTATCCGGGACAGGGGACTACGAGCAGTACTTC
TRBD1	few	TRBV30	TRBJ1-1	CAWGTGPNTEAFF	TGTGCCTGGGGGACAGGCCCGAACACTGAAGCTTTCTTT
-	many	TRBV5-1	TRBJ2-1	CASSLEHAYNEQFF	TGCGCCAGCAGCTTGGAGCATGCCTACAATGAGCAGTTCTTC
TRBD2	few	TRBV5-1	TRBJ2-3	CASSHGLAGRTDTQYF	TGCGCCAGCAGCCACGGACTAGCGGGGCGCACAGATACGCAGTATTTT
-	few	TRBV28	TRBJ2-1	CASTKTGQSYNEQFF	TGTGCCAGCACAAAAACAGGGCAATCCTACAATGAGCAGTTCTTC
-	few	TRBV5-1	TRBJ2-1	CASSLQESIYNEQFF	TGCGCCAGCAGCTTGCAGGAATCGATATACAATGAGCAGTTCTTC
TRBD1	few	TRBV24-1	TRBJ1-2	CATSDNRGHWGYTF	TGTGCCACCAGTGACAACAGGGGCCATTGGGGCTACACCTTC
TRBD2	-	TRBV20-1	TRBJ2-5	CSARDLASGGGETQYF	TGCAGTGCTAGAGATTTGGCTAGCGGGGGAGGAGAGACCCAGTACTTC
-	-	TRBV10-3	TRBJ2-1	CAISESPGLEVNEQFF	TGTGCCATCAGTGAATCCCCAGGGCTAGAAGTCAATGAGCAGTTCTTC
-	-	TRBV7-8	TRBJ1-3	CASSLGTPESGNTIYF	TGTGCCAGCAGCTTAGGGACCCCAGAGTCTGGAAACACCATATATTTT
-	few	TRBV7-9	TRBJ1-2	CASSLSQGDYGYTF	TGTGCCAGCAGCTTATCTCAAGGGGACTATGGCTACACCTTC
-	many	TRBV6-1	TRBJ1-6	CATANSYNSPLHF	TGTGCCACCGCTAACTCCTATAATTCACCCCTCCACTTT
-	-	TRBV4-2	TRBJ2-2	CASSQVARNTGELFF	TGTGCCAGCAGCCAAGTGGCGAGGAACACCGGGGAGCTGTTTTTT
TRBD1	many	TRBV9	TRBJ2-6	CASSVQGAVGANVLTF	TGTGCCAGCAGCGTACAGGGGGCGGTTGGGGCCAACGTCCTGACTTTC
-	many	TRBV7-7	TRBJ2-7	CASSLEGAGYEQYF	TGTGCTAGCAGCTTAGAGGGAGCGGGCTACGAGCAGTACTTC
-	-	TRBV7-2	TRBJ2-1	CASSFPRRTVEQFF	TGTGCCAGCAGCTTCCCACGGAGGACGGTTGAGCAGTTCTTC
-	many	TRBV12-3/TRBV12-4	TRBJ2-7	CASSPPESYEQYF	TGTGCCAGCAGTCCCCCCGAATCCTACGAGCAGTACTTC
-	-	TRBV20-1	TRBJ2-7	CNESHGGREQYF	TGTAATGAGAGTCACGGGGGGCGCGAGCAGTACTTC
-	-	TRBV5-1	TRBJ2-3	CASSLASVDTQYF	TGCGCCAGCAGCTTGGCCTCGGTGGATACGCAGTATTTT
-	-	TRBV5-1	TRBJ2-3	CASKTTPGDTQYF	TGCGCCAGCAAAACTACTCCTGGAGATACGCAGTATTTT
-	many	TRBV27	TRBJ1-5	CASSLRETNQPQHF	TGTGCCAGCAGTCTCAGGGAAACCAATCAGCCCCAGCATTTT
TRBD1	few	TRBV6-6	TRBJ2-5	CASSLTRTGSEETQYF	TGTGCCAGCAGTTTAACCCGGACAGGGAGTGAGGAGACCCAGTACTTC
TRBD1	many	TRBV7-2	TRBJ2-7	CASSPGDRVYEQYF	TGTGCCAGCAGCCCAGGGGACAGGGTCTACGAGCAGTACTTC
-	-	TRBV18	TRBJ2-1	CASSPGEGLPNEQFF	TGTGCCAGCTCACCAGGGGAAGGCCTTCCCAATGAGCAGTTCTTC
-	few	TRBV6-4	TRBJ2-7	CVIRYEQYF	TGTGTCATCAGATACGAGCAGTACTTC
-	-	TRBV3-1	TRBJ1-5	CASSPSWGDQPQHF	TGTGCCAGCAGCCCCTCATGGGGAGATCAGCCCCAGCATTTT
TRBD1	many	TRBV12-3/TRBV12-4	TRBJ2-7	CASTPGQTYEQYF	TGTGCCAGCACCCCGGGACAGACCTACGAGCAGTACTTC
-	-	TRBV4-1	TRBJ1-6	CASSQVLDPYNSPLHF	TGCGCCAGCAGCCAAGTTTTAGATCCGTATAATTCACCCCTCCACTTT
TRBD2	-	TRBV5-1	TRBJ2-3	CASSLKLAYTDTQYF	TGCGCCAGCAGCTTGAAACTAGCGTACACAGATACGCAGTATTTT
TRBD2	-	TRBV3-1	TRBJ2-5	CASSQDSAGGGQQTQYF	TGTGCCAGCAGCCAAGACAGCGCGGGGGGGGGCCAGCAGACCCAGTACTTC
-	many	TRBV6-5	TRBJ2-7	CASSYSAGTSTHEQYF	TGTGCCAGCAGTTACTCTGCCGGGACTTCCACCCACGAGCAGTACTTC
TRBD2	few	TRBV7-2	TRBJ2-7	CASSLSSGGRVGEQYF	TGTGCCAGCAGCTTGTCTAGCGGGGGGCGGGTAGGGGAGCAGTACTTC
TRBD2	many	TRBV27	TRBJ2-1	CASSRTSGGREQFF	TGTGCCAGCAGTCGAACTAGCGGGGGTCGCGAGCAGTTCTTC
-	-	TRBV12-3/TRBV12-4	TRBJ2-5	CASTYGGWGETQYF	TGTGCCAGCACCTACGGGGGTTGGGGAGAGACCCAGTACTTC
-	-	TRBV6-1	TRBJ1-1	CASNESGGIAFF	TGTGCCAGCAATGAAAGCGGGGGGATAGCTTTCTTT
-	-	TRBV7-6	TRBJ1-6	CASSSGLTGNSPLHF	TGTGCCAGCAGCTCCGGCTTAACAGGGAATTCACCCCTCCACTTT
TRBD1	-	TRBV11-2	TRBJ2-3	CASSLRPPRGTGSARTDTQYF	TGTGCCAGCAGCTTAAGGCCCCCCCGTGGGACAGGGAGCGCCCGCACAGATACGCAGTATTTT
-	-	TRBV28	TRBJ2-7	CASRAGTSQYEQYF	TGTGCCAGCAGGGCCGGGACCTCACAGTACGAGCAGTACTTC
-	-	TRBV7-9	TRBJ2-2	CAVRIPPSGELFF	TGTGCCGTCAGAATCCCCCCATCGGGGGAGCTGTTTTTT
-	few	TRBV5-6	TRBJ2-3	CASSFGGLVDTQYF	TGTGCCAGCAGCTTCGGGGGCTTGGTGGATACGCAGTATTTT
-	few	TRBV20-1	TRBJ1-5	CSAQNHLGGIRSVRHF	TGCAGTGCCCAGAACCATCTTGGGGGCATTAGGTCAGTCCGGCATTTT